The 30 T cell receptor beta chains below come from one sample, sequenced in a study of T cells after yellow fever vaccination. TCRdb re-called the 5' RACE reads through MiXCR, storing one row per CDR3 protein. Of around 250,000 distinct CDR3 sequences in the sample, roughly 5.6% are singletons; the top ten hold about 3.5%. The sample here was CD4+ T cells sorted from PBMCs, taken on the day of the yellow fever booster vaccination. The source of these receptors is a man younger than 35 who received the YFV17D yellow fever vaccine.

Ten or more counts support this clonotype. This sequence joins TRBV20-1 and TRBJ2-2; 12 positions match TRBD1. CDR1 is DFQATT, CDR2 SNEGSKA, per germline (reference sequence). This CDR3 comprises 18 residues. V lost 3 bases, J lost 6 bases, and 14 bases stayed unmatched. The CDR3 reads CSARGPGQGASESGELFF. The DNA for the CDR3 is TGCAGTGCTAGGGGCCCGGGACAGGGGGCGTCGGAGTCCGGGGAGCTGTTTTTT.

This clonotype has a handful of counts. The V and J genes are TRBV6-2 or TRBV6-3 and TRBJ2-7; 9 bases map to TRBD1. Trimming took 5 bases from V and 2 from J; bases not matched to a gene: 4. The CDR3 has 14 amino acids. The germline CDR1 and CDR2 sequences are MNHEY and SVGEGT. CDR3 sequence (DNA): TGTGCCAGCAGTCCGGGACAGGGAACCTACGAGCAGTACTTC. Its protein is CASSPGQGTYEQYF.

The chain links TRBV11-2 to TRBJ2-3, with TRBD1 matching over 10 bases. The V segment lost 2 bases and the J segment 6 bases; nucleotides outside the gene matches: 5. Germline V gene lookup returns CDR1 SGHAT and CDR2 FQNNGV. The CDR3 covers 15 residues. The CDR3 is CASSLWGQGKDTQYF. DNA for the CDR3: TGTGCCAGCAGCTTATGGGGACAGGGGAAGGATACGCAGTATTTT.

This clonotype occurred many times. The rearrangement links TRBV5-1 to TRBJ2-2, with a tentative D call TRBD1 (5 bases). The germline V gene encodes CDR1 SGHRS and CDR2 YFSETQ. Trimming stripped 4 bases from V and 3 bases from J, with 16 bases between. The CDR3 runs to 16 residues. CDR3 region: CASSASGSRDTGELFF. The CDR3 DNA follows: TGCGCCAGCAGCGCGTCAGGGTCGCGCGACACCGGGGAGCTGTTTTTT.

In this sample, this clonotype turned up many times. The chain employs TRBV7-2 and TRBJ1-2; possible D gene TRBD1, 5 bases. The CDR3 is made up of 15 amino acids. Trimming took off 1 base at V and 8 bases at J, with 17 bases between the two ends. Germline CDR1 and CDR2: SGHTA and FQGNSA. Here the CDR3 DNA reads TGTGCCAGCAGCTTAGAGCGGGACGCCTACGGAGGCTACACCTTC. As protein: CASSLERDAYGGYTF.

The J gene is TRBJ2-5, the V gene TRBV7-3; TRBD1 agrees at 7 bases. The CDR3 contains 13 residues. V dropped 5 bases and J dropped 4; count of bases not matched to a gene: 4. Germline values: CDR1 SGHTA, CDR2 FQGTGA. For the CDR3, the DNA is TGTGCCAGCAGCGAGGGACAGCGAGAGACCCAGTACTTC. Amino acids: CASSEGQRETQYF.

V is TRBV28 and J is TRBJ1-4; TRBD1 matches 9 bases. The germline V gene encodes CDR1 MDHEN and CDR2 SYDVKM. CDR3 length: 12 residues. V trimming: 6 bases; J trimming: 7 bases; junction bases outside the gene matches: 0. The CDR3 coding sequence is TGTGCCAGCAGACAGGGGGCTGAAAAACTGTTTTTT. Its protein product is CASRQGAEKLFF. Using reference TRBV28 and TRBJ1-4 for the parts outside the CDR3, the full variable domain is DVKVTQSSRYLVKRTGEKVFLECVQDMDHENMFWYRQDPGLGLRLIYFSYDVKMKEKGDIPEGYSVSREKKERFSLILESASTNQTSMYLCASRQGAEKLFFGSGTQLSVL.

The J gene is TRBJ2-7, the V gene TRBV2; 7 bases line up with TRBD1. V trimming: 5 bases; J trimming: 4 bases; junction bases outside the gene matches: 2. This CDR3 comprises 12 residues. Germline assignment: CDR1 SNHLY and CDR2 FYNNEI. CDR3 nucleotides: TGTGCCAGCAGTAACAGGGGTTACGAGCAGTACGTC. Translated: CASSNRGYEQYV.

The CDR3 is CASSVAQGEGYTF. DNA for the CDR3: TGTGCCAGCAGCGTAGCTCAGGGAGAAGGCTACACCTTC. The chain employs TRBV9 and TRBJ1-2; tentatively, D is TRBD1 (5 bases). Germline loops: CDR1 SGDLS, CDR2 YYNGEE. The CDR3 is made up of 13 amino acids. V lost 0 bases and J 8 bases, leaving 11 bases between the germline ends.

This rearrangement joins TRBV14 to TRBJ2-3, with 8 bases matching TRBD2. The CDR3 contains 16 residues. Germline V gene lookup returns CDR1 SGHDN and CDR2 FVKESK. Germline trimming cut 0 bases from V and 2 bases from J; bases unmatched to any gene: 4. In nucleotides, the CDR3 is TGTGCCAGCAGCCAAGAAGGCGGGGGGCACACAGATACGCAGTATTTT. This sequence encodes CASSQEGGGHTDTQYF.

This clonotype was detected ten times or more. The V gene is TRBV12-3 or TRBV12-4, the J gene TRBJ1-6; possibly TRBD1 for D (6 bases). The CDR3 has 12 amino acids. Trimming cost V 8 bases and J 10 bases, with 12 bases left between them. CDR3 coding DNA: TGTGCCAGCGGGGGGCTGCGGTCACCCCTCCACTTT. It yields the protein CASGGLRSPLHF.

The chain recombines TRBV7-8 with TRBJ1-3; D remains ambiguous. The CDR3 consists of 16 residues. Trimming shortened V by 3 bases and J by 0 bases, and 12 bases separated the two germline ends. Per the germline V gene, CDR1 is SGHVS and CDR2 is FQNEAQ. CDR3 DNA: TGTGCCAGCAGCTTGGAAAGGCCTAGCTCTGGAAACACCATATATTTT. Protein: CASSLERPSSGNTIYF.

The chain couples TRBV18 to TRBJ1-1; 7 bases match TRBD1. With V trimmed by 8 bases and J by 1 base, 7 bases remained unmatched. CDR3 length: 14 residues. Looked up from germline, CDR1 is KGHSH and CDR2 is LQKENI. CDR3 in DNA: TGTGCCAGCCTGCCCGGGACAGCGAACACTGAAGCTTTCTTT. Translation gives CASLPGTANTEAFF.

The J gene is TRBJ2-5, the V gene TRBV6-2 or TRBV6-3; D possibly matches TRBD1 or TRBD2 (5 bases each). The length of the CDR3 is 15 residues. The ends were cut back, 4 bases at V and 2 bases at J, with 14 bases in the middle. The V gene's germline CDR1 is MNHEY and CDR2 SVGEGT. CDR3 residues: CASSSIRDVQETQYF. CDR3 bases: TGTGCCAGCAGTTCGATACGGGACGTACAAGAGACCCAGTACTTC.

This clonotype was seen many times. The chain recombines TRBV6-5 with TRBJ2-5; perhaps D is TRBD1 or TRBD2 (7 bases each). This CDR3 has 14 amino acids. Germline CDR1 is MNHEY and CDR2 is SVGAGI. With 0 bases removed from V and 7 bases from J, the gap between germline ends came to 12 bases. Written as DNA, the CDR3 is TGTGCCAGCAGTTACTCGGGAGGGGACAGGACCCAGTACTTC. Translated: CASSYSGGDRTQYF.

The V and J genes are TRBV6-5 and TRBJ2-2; D might be TRBD1 or TRBD2, each matching 5 bases. The CDR3 has 15 residues. From germline, CDR1 is MNHEY and CDR2 SVGAGI. Trimming removed 6 bases at V and 3 bases at J, with 14 bases between. The CDR3 is CASSNRDGYTGELFF. In nucleotides, the CDR3 is TGTGCCAGCAGCAACCGGGACGGATACACCGGGGAGCTGTTTTTT.

This clonotype was seen repeatedly, ten times or more. The rearrangement links TRBV5-6 to TRBJ2-1; 8 bases align to TRBD1. The CDR3 loop spans 15 amino acids. Germline V lookup: CDR1 SGHDT, CDR2 YYEEEE. The V and J ends lost 0 bases and 9 bases, in that order; junction bases with no gene match: 8. The CDR3 here is CASSLEVGQGGEQFF. The CDR3 DNA is TGTGCCAGCAGCTTGGAGGTCGGACAGGGAGGTGAGCAGTTCTTC.

This clonotype was seen more than once but under ten times. CDR3 bases: TGTGCCAGCAGCTCCAGGGGTCGTAGCACTGAAGCTTTCTTT. Its translation: CASSSRGRSTEAFF. The V call is TRBV6-2 or TRBV6-3, the J call TRBJ1-1, with a weak D call TRBD1 (6 bases). Trimming took 6 bases from V and 4 from J, leaving 15 bases between them. The germline gives CDR1 MNHEY, CDR2 SVGEGT. CDR3 length equals 14 residues.

This chain uses TRBV19 with TRBJ1-2; 7 nucleotides match TRBD1. The germline CDR1 and CDR2 sequences are LNHDA and SQIVND (reference sequence). V lost 4 bases to trimming and J lost 2 bases; unmatched junction nucleotides: 7. This CDR3 is 15 amino acids long. The CDR3, as DNA: TGTGCCAGTAGTAAGGAGACAGGGAGAAACTATGGCTACACCTTC. Translating gives CASSKETGRNYGYTF. Combining the CDR3 with reference TRBV19 and TRBJ1-2 gives the whole variable domain DGGITQSPKYLFRKEGQNVTLSCEQNLNHDAMYWYRQDPGQGLRLIYYSQIVNDFQKGDIAEGYSVSREKKESFPLTVTSAQKNPTAFYLCASSKETGRNYGYTFGSGTRLTVV.

This clonotype was observed at least ten times. The chain combines TRBV5-1 with TRBJ2-1, with TRBD2 matching 11 bases. The CDR3 is 15 amino acids. Trimming removed 2 bases from V and 7 bases from J; junction bases left unmatched: 5. Germline lookup yields CDR1 SGHRS and CDR2 YFSETQ. CDR3 DNA sequence: TGCGCCAGCAGCTTTAGCGGGGGGGCAAGGAATGAGCAGTTCTTC. Encoded protein: CASSFSGGARNEQFF.

The J gene is TRBJ2-1, the V gene TRBV19; TRBD1 matches at 7 bases. Germline CDR1 reads LNHDA; CDR2 reads SQIVND (reference sequence). V lost 6 bases to trimming and J lost 5 bases; unmatched junction nucleotides: 10. The CDR3 is 15 residues long. The CDR3 region is CASSRDRDGHNEQFF. Here the CDR3 DNA reads TGTGCCAGTAGCAGAGACAGGGATGGGCACAATGAGCAGTTCTTC. The full variable domain, in which reference TRBV19 and TRBJ2-1 provide the parts outside the CDR3, is DGGITQSPKYLFRKEGQNVTLSCEQNLNHDAMYWYRQDPGQGLRLIYYSQIVNDFQKGDIAEGYSVSREKKESFPLTVTSAQKNPTAFYLCASSRDRDGHNEQFFGPGTRLTVL.

CDR3 amino acids: CASSLETANEQFF. The CDR3 DNA sequence: TGTGCCAGCAGCTTGGAGACAGCCAATGAGCAGTTCTTC. V usage is TRBV5-6 and J usage is TRBJ2-1; TRBD1 is a possible D gene (5 bases). CDR1 SGHDT and CDR2 YYEEEE come from the germline V gene. The CDR3 length is 13 residues. V was pared by 0 bases and J by 6 bases, with 7 bases between.

The V gene is TRBV5-1, the J gene TRBJ2-2; 7 bases are shared with TRBD1. Losses at the gene ends were 4 bases for V and 5 bases for J; bases not matched to a gene: 11. CDR1 SGHRS and CDR2 YFSETQ come from the germline V gene. This CDR3 is 16 amino acids long. The CDR3 loop is CASSPRVTGLTGELFF. DNA of the CDR3: TGCGCCAGCAGCCCGAGGGTGACAGGGCTTACCGGGGAGCTGTTTTTT.

The chain joins TRBV5-1 to TRBJ1-1, with D perhaps matching TRBD1 (6 bases). Trimming pared 4 bases from V and 1 base from J, leaving 14 bases between. Germline CDR1 reads SGHRS; CDR2 reads YFSETQ. The CDR3 extends over 15 amino acids. The DNA for the CDR3 is TGCGCCAGCAGCCGTGCGGACAGATCGAACACTGAAGCTTTCTTT. Translation gives CASSRADRSNTEAFF.

In its sample, this clonotype was seen many times. This sequence joins TRBV19 and TRBJ1-2; 9 bases align to TRBD1. Trimming removed 9 bases from V and 1 base from J; junction bases left unmatched: 6. This CDR3 has 14 residues. Germline-derived CDR1 and CDR2 are LNHDA and SQIVND (reference sequence). The CDR3 loop is CASSRTGDNYGYTF. The CDR3, as DNA: TGTGCCAGCTCTAGGACAGGGGATAACTATGGCTACACCTTC.

The chain recombines TRBV7-2 with TRBJ1-1, with no clear D. From germline, CDR1 is SGHTA and CDR2 FQGNSA. Trimming left V 5 bases short and J 0 bases short, with 13 bases between. The CDR3 is 15 amino acids. The CDR3 nucleotides read TGTGCCAGCAGCACCAATATGGGGATGAACACTGAAGCTTTCTTT. Protein: CASSTNMGMNTEAFF. The full variable domain, rest sourced from reference TRBV7-2 and TRBJ1-1, is GAGVSQSPSNKVTEKGKDVELRCDPISGHTALYWYRQSLGQGLEFLIYFQGNSAPDKSGLPSDRFSAERTGGSVSTLTIQRTQQEDSAVYLCASSTNMGMNTEAFFGQGTRLTVV.

This clonotype has more than one count but fewer than ten. The J gene is TRBJ2-1, the V gene TRBV5-1; D might be TRBD2 (5 bases). Looked up from germline, CDR1 is SGHRS and CDR2 is YFSETQ. V gave up 4 bases and J gave up 3 bases, with 17 bases separating them. The CDR3 covers 16 residues. CDR3 nucleotides: TGCGCCAGCAGCCGAGAGGTGAGACGGGACTACAATGAGCAGTTCTTC. This translates into CASSREVRRDYNEQFF.

The rearrangement uses TRBV9 and TRBJ2-2; 7 positions match TRBD1. This CDR3 has 15 amino acids. After removal of 1 base from V and 2 bases from J, the junction contained 2 bases not matched to a gene. Germline CDR1 SGDLS, CDR2 YYNGEE. CDR3 region: CASSVRQGNTGELFF. Written as DNA, the CDR3 is TGTGCCAGCAGCGTAAGACAGGGCAACACCGGGGAGCTGTTTTTT.

This clonotype was detected ten times or more. The chain uses TRBV11-2 and TRBJ2-1, with D perhaps matching TRBD1 (5 bases). Germline V gives CDR1 SGHAT, CDR2 FQNNGV. CDR3 length: 14 residues. Trimming took 5 bases from V and 7 from J, leaving 15 bases between them. The CDR3: CASSRGTQVNEQFF. CDR3 nucleotide sequence: TGTGCCAGCAGCAGAGGAACACAGGTTAATGAGCAGTTCTTC.

There are many counts of this clonotype. A junction boundary mismatches the germline segment, possibly from a read error. The rearrangement joins TRBV15 to TRBJ1-3, with 8 bases lining up with TRBD1. CDR3 length: 13 residues. In germline, CDR1 is LNHNV, CDR2 YYDKDF (reference sequence). For the CDR3, the DNA is TGTGCCACCAGCCCGTACGGACAGGGAGCCGGAGATTTT. It codes for CATSPYGQGAGDF.